This T cell receptor beta chain was captured by sequencing in a study of blood T cell repertoires in COVID-19. Germline V gene data show CDR1 as SQVTM and CDR2 as ANQGSEA. Trimming at V came to 1 base and at J to 5 bases, leaving 1 base not matched to a gene. The CDR3 spans 13 residues. Libraries were prepared by immunoSEQ multiplex PCR; TCRdb keeps only in-frame clonotypes and omits some of them. The table lists about 73,000 clones, approximately 84% of them singletons. This clonotype was obtained from a human donor in a cohort sampled during active COVID-19. Source material: peripheral blood. J is TRBJ2-5 and V is TRBV29-1, with 10 bases that match TRBD2. CDR3 nucleotides: TGCAGCGTTGAAGGGGGACTAGCGGAGACCCAGTACTTC. This sequence encodes CSVEGGLAETQYF.